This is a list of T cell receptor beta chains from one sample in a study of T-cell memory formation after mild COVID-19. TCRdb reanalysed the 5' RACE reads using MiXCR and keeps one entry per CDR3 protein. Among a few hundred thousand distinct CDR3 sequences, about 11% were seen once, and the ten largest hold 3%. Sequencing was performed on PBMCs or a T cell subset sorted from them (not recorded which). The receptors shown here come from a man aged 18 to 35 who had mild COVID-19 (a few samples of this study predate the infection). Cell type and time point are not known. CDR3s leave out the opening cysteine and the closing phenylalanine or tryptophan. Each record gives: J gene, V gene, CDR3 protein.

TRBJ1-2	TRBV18	ASSPAGLEGYT
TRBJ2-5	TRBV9	ASSVAGVEETQY
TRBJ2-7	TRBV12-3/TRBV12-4	ASSPRRDRGPYEQY
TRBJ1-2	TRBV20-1	SAPTRTGVINYGYT
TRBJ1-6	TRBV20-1	SARPLPTGQTPLH
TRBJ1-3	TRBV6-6	ASSSAKQGRNTIY
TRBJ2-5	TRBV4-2	ASSQERTAFEETQY
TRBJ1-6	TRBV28	ASSSGAAIYNSPLH
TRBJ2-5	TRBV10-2	ASSEGVETQY
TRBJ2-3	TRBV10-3	AIGLAASTDTQY
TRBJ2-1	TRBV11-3	ASSLGGAPYNEQF
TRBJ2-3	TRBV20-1	SARAVGRSTDTQY
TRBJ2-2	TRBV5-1	ASSQLAGVAGELF
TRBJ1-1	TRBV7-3	ASSLTGAGNTEAF
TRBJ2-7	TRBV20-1	SARGKGSGLSYEQY
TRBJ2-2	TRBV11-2	ASSLDPGQGTSTGELF
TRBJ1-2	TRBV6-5	ASSDNRGYGYT
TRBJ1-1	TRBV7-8	ASSPDRDLSAEAF
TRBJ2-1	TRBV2	ASRVGLAGGNEQF
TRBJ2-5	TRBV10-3	AISESKGGQYQETQY
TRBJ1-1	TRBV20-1	SARDRYGRTEAF
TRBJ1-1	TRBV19	ASKLRNTEAF